This T cell receptor beta chain emerged from a study of CD8+ T cells in alopecia areata. As for the study in general: Treated patients were dosed with oral tofacitinib, taking 5 to 10 mg twice daily.

About this clone itself: The antigen remains undetermined.

The authors extracted RNA and reverse transcribed it into cDNA as the sequencing template. Method: immunoSEQ multiplex PCR; TCRdb's copy keeps in-frame clones and lacks some. There are approximately 200,000 clones in the sample; around 56% occur only once, and approximately 3.5% lies in the top ten. There are 16 residues in the CDR3. V shed 0 bases and J shed 7 bases, with 16 bases lying between them. CDR1 and CDR2 (germline): MNHNS, SASEGT. This sample's treatment: oral pan-JAK inhibitor, 5-10 mg twice daily. Both CD4+ and CD8+ T cells were separated by sorting PBMCs. General study points: Scalp clonality, along with expanded CD8+ clones among the top 100, was significantly decreased by tofacitinib. Normal skin's resident alphabeta T cells are also sequenced in scalp samples.

The sample was CD4+ T cells sorted from blood, taken at week 4, from a patient treated with tofacitinib. The chain joins TRBV6-1 to TRBJ1-5; D uncertain. The TCR originated in a human donor with alopecia areata. In DNA, the CDR3 is TGTGCCAGCAGTGAAGCGGTCGGGTACGAGCCCCAGCCCCAGCATTTT. It translates to CASSEAVGYEPQPQHF.